Each of the 24 T cell receptor beta chains below was sequenced from the same sample in a study of blood T cell repertoires in COVID-19. The table came from immunoSEQ multiplex PCR; TCRdb's copy has only in-frame clones and leaves some out. The top ten clones hold 8% to 13% of a sample with approximately 280,000 clones, approximately 85% of them seen once. The sample was peripheral blood. These receptor sequences come from a woman between 70 and 85 years old with acute or convalescent COVID-19.

There are a few counts of this clone. This sequence joins TRBV2 and TRBJ2-2, with TRBD1 matching over 10 bases. CDR3 length: 18 residues. CDR1 and CDR2 (germline): SNHLY, FYNNEI. V was pared by 5 bases and J by 4 bases, with 13 bases of the junction left unmatched. CDR3 residues: CASSTGQGVGISTGELFF. The CDR3 DNA follows: TGTGCCAGCAGTACCGGACAGGGGGTTGGGATTTCCACCGGGGAGCTGTTTTTT.

The CDR3 spells CASSTRPGQGNEQYF. CDR3 in DNA: TGCGCCAGCAGCACCCGGCCTGGACAGGGGAACGAGCAGTACTTC. The V and J genes are TRBV5-1 and TRBJ2-7, with 9 nucleotides matching TRBD1. Germline-derived CDR1 and CDR2 are SGHRS and YFSETQ. After removal of 4 bases from V and 5 bases from J, the junction contained 10 bases not matched to a gene. The CDR3 runs to 15 residues.

CDR3 nucleotides: TGTGCCAGCAGCCTTACTAGCGGGGGGAATGAGCAGTTCTTC. This gives the protein CASSLTSGGNEQFF. The J gene is TRBJ2-1, the V gene TRBV3-1 (or the pseudogene TRBV3-2); 12 nucleotides line up with TRBD2. V was pared by 4 bases and J by 7 bases, with 2 bases of the junction left unmatched. Germline V gene sequence: CDR1 LGHDT, CDR2 YNNKEL (reference sequence). The CDR3 sequence is 14 residues long.

The V gene is TRBV10-3, the J gene TRBJ2-5; TRBD2 agrees at 8 bases. Looked up from germline, CDR1 is ENHRY and CDR2 is SYGVKD. The CDR3 length is 12 residues. V lost 5 bases, J lost 4 bases, and 0 bases stayed unmatched. The CDR3: CAISSGGETQYF. In nucleotides, the CDR3 is TGTGCCATCAGTAGCGGGGGAGAGACCCAGTACTTC.

V gene TRBV14 combines with J gene TRBJ1-1; 8 nucleotides line up with TRBD1. The length of the CDR3 is 14 residues. Germline loops: CDR1 SGHDN, CDR2 FVKESK. V shed 0 bases, J shed 10 bases, and the junction held 7 bases outside the gene matches. CDR3 coding DNA: TGTGCCAGCAGCCAAGAAAGGGGGACAGGACGAGCTTTCTTT. Translated: CASSQERGTGRAFF.

This chain uses TRBV5-1 with TRBJ1-1; TRBD1 is a possible D gene (6 bases). Between the trimmed V and J ends, which lost 4 bases and 0 bases, there was a span of 16 bases. The CDR3 runs 16 residues. The germline gives CDR1 SGHRS, CDR2 YFSETQ. The CDR3 spells CASSVGAGALNTEAFF. CDR3 nucleotides: TGCGCCAGCAGCGTTGGGGCAGGGGCCCTGAACACTGAAGCTTTCTTT.

The J gene is TRBJ1-1, the V gene TRBV9; the D gene is possibly TRBD1 (6 bases). This CDR3 spans 13 amino acids. Germline-derived CDR1 and CDR2 are SGDLS and YYNGEE. V was shortened by 6 bases and J by 1 base, with 10 bases between the two germline ends. The CDR3 DNA is TGTGCCAGCACCTCGACAGGGAACACTGAAGCTTTCTTT. Amino acid sequence: CASTSTGNTEAFF.

The chain has TRBV5-1 and TRBJ2-7; no clear D. Deletions cut 0 bases from V and 4 bases from J, with 8 bases between. The V gene's germline CDR1 is SGHRS and CDR2 YFSETQ. CDR3 length: 13 amino acids. CDR3 nucleotides: TGCGCCAGCAGCTTGGCGTCTCAGTACGAGCAGTACTTC. It is translated as CASSLASQYEQYF.

The chain is built from TRBV21-1 and TRBJ2-6; TRBD2 is the table's D call, not checked against the DNA. TRBV21-1 is an annotated pseudogene. This CDR3 spans 16 amino acids. CDR3 DNA sequence: TGTGCCAGCAGCAAAGCGCCGGGCTCTGGGGCCAACGTCCTGACTTTC. Amino acid sequence: CASSKAPGSGANVLTF.

This clone was observed a few times. V is TRBV4-1 and J is TRBJ2-7, with a tentative D call TRBD1 (5 bases). Trimming stripped 1 base from V and 2 bases from J, with 9 bases between. The V gene's germline CDR1 is MGHRA and CDR2 YSYEKL. The CDR3 length is 14 residues. The CDR3 sequence is CASSQVGRAYEQYF. Here the CDR3 DNA reads TGCGCCAGCAGCCAAGTTGGCAGGGCCTACGAGCAGTACTTC.

This chain connects TRBV5-1 to TRBJ1-6; TRBD1 matches at 9 bases. The CDR3 covers 15 residues. V was pared by 2 bases and J by 7 bases, with 4 bases of the junction left unmatched. The germline V gene has CDR1 SGHRS and CDR2 YFSETQ. This chain's CDR3 is CASSFSGQGNSPLHF. The CDR3 coding sequence is TGCGCCAGCAGCTTTAGCGGACAGGGGAATTCACCCCTCCACTTT.

The chain employs TRBV6-6 and TRBJ1-5; tentative D call: TRBD1 (5 bases). CDR3 length: 15 amino acids. Germline lookup yields CDR1 MNHNY and CDR2 SVGAGI (reference sequence). V gave up 2 bases and J gave up 10 bases, with 18 bases separating them. The CDR3 coding sequence is TGTGCCAGCAGTTACGGACCGGGGGATAGAATACCCCAGCATTTT. It yields the protein CASSYGPGDRIPQHF.

The count of this clone is one. This chain links TRBV6-6 with TRBJ2-7; 10 bases map to TRBD1. This CDR3 region has 13 residues. With V trimmed by 4 bases and J by 5 bases, 2 bases remained unmatched. The germline CDR1 and CDR2 sequences are MNHNY and SVGAGI (reference sequence). This CDR3 reads CASSLTGGDEQYF. The DNA of the CDR3 is TGTGCCAGCAGTTTGACAGGGGGCGACGAGCAGTACTTC.

The chain couples TRBV4-2 to TRBJ2-3; weak D call: TRBD2 (5 bases). CDR3 size: 13 residues. V was cut by 5 bases and J by 5 bases, with 11 bases left in between. The germline CDR1 and CDR2 sequences are LGHNA and YNFKEQ. DNA for the CDR3: TGTGCCAGCAGCGGACGGGCGGGAGATACGCAGTATTTT. Its protein product is CASSGRAGDTQYF.

This clone was detected only once. The genes are TRBV5-6 and TRBJ2-3; D may be TRBD1 (5 bases). The CDR3 runs 15 residues. Germline V gene sequence: CDR1 SGHDT, CDR2 YYEEEE. Trimming took off 0 bases at V and 2 bases at J, with 10 bases between the two ends. The CDR3 spells CASSLVGRPTDTQYF. The DNA of the CDR3 is TGTGCCAGCAGCTTGGTGGGGCGCCCCACAGATACGCAGTATTTT. The full variable domain, with the rest looked up from reference TRBV5-6 and TRBJ2-3, is DAGVTQSPTHLIKTRGQQVTLRCSPKSGHDTVSWYQQALGQGPQFIFQYYEEEERQRGNFPDRFSGHQFPNYSSELNVNALLLGDSALYLCASSLVGRPTDTQYFGPGTRLTVL.

The chain recombines TRBV28 with TRBJ2-6, with D unresolved. The germline V gene encodes CDR1 MDHEN and CDR2 SYDVKM. This CDR3 is 16 amino acids long. V was shortened by 5 bases and J by 0 bases, with 11 bases between the two germline ends. In DNA form, the CDR3 reads TGTGCCAGCAGTCCGATTGTCAGCTCTGGGGCCAACGTCCTGACTTTC. This sequence encodes CASSPIVSSGANVLTF. The variable domain in full, with the rest retrieved from reference TRBV28 and TRBJ2-6, is DVKVTQSSRYLVKRTGEKVFLECVQDMDHENMFWYRQDPGLGLRLIYFSYDVKMKEKGDIPEGYSVSREKKERFSLILESASTNQTSMYLCASSPIVSSGANVLTFGAGSRLTVL.

This clone was counted only a few times. The rearrangement links TRBV6-5 to TRBJ2-7; TRBD1 is a possible D gene (5 bases). V lost 8 bases, J lost 7 bases, and 15 bases lay in between. The CDR3 totals 12 residues. Germline-derived CDR1 and CDR2 are MNHEY and SVGAGI. The chain's CDR3 is CASGIQAGEQYF. The CDR3 nucleotides are TGTGCCAGCGGGATTCAAGCAGGGGAGCAGTACTTC.

The chain links TRBV7-3 to TRBJ1-1; unclear D gene. The germline V and J ends were trimmed by 0 bases and 5 bases, with 7 bases remaining between them. This CDR3 contains 13 residues. Germline V gene data show CDR1 as SGHTA and CDR2 as FQGTGA. CDR3 protein: CASSLTSSTEAFF. CDR3 DNA: TGTGCCAGCAGCTTAACGAGCTCGACTGAAGCTTTCTTT.

The genes are TRBV6-5 and TRBJ2-6; D gene ambiguous. In germline, CDR1 is MNHEY, CDR2 SVGAGI. The CDR3 runs to 13 residues. Trimming took 7 bases from V and 1 from J, leaving 5 bases between them. This CDR3 is CASTLSGANVLTF. CDR3 nucleotide sequence: TGTGCCAGCACGCTATCTGGGGCCAACGTCCTGACTTTC.

This chain connects TRBV13 to TRBJ2-1, with TRBD2 matching over 7 bases. V trimming: 0 bases; J trimming: 6 bases; junction bases outside the gene matches: 8. In germline, CDR1 is PRHDT, CDR2 FYEKMQ (reference sequence). CDR3 length equals 16 residues. CDR3 DNA sequence: TGTGCCAGCAGCTTAGGTGGGACTACGGCGGGCAATGAGCAGTTCTTC. Translated, it gives CASSLGGTTAGNEQFF.

The rearrangement uses TRBV18 and TRBJ2-3; 7 nucleotides line up with TRBD2. The CDR3 sequence is 14 residues long. V was clipped by 6 bases and J by 3 bases; unmatched bases: 6. Germline V gene data show CDR1 as KGHSH and CDR2 as LQKENI. The CDR3, as DNA: TGTGCCAGCTCCGGGGCGGGGGTGACAGATACGCAGTATTTT. Protein: CASSGAGVTDTQYF.

This sequence joins TRBV5-6 and TRBJ1-2, with D possibly being TRBD1 (5 bases). Germline loops: CDR1 SGHDT, CDR2 YYEEEE. This CDR3 comprises 13 residues. V was clipped by 0 bases and J by 6 bases, with 9 bases between them. CDR3 nucleotide sequence: TGTGCCAGCAGCTTGGGTCTAGGGGATGGCTACACCTTC. It is translated as CASSLGLGDGYTF.

The V call is TRBV7-9, the J call TRBJ1-2; D ambiguous. From germline, CDR1 is SEHNR and CDR2 FQNEAQ (reference sequence). The CDR3 has 13 residues. Deletions cut 3 bases from V and 5 bases from J, with 10 bases between. For the CDR3, the DNA is TGTGCCAGCAGCTTTTTATCCGGGTATGGCTACACCTTC. Translating it yields CASSFLSGYGYTF.

V gene TRBV6-4 combines with J gene TRBJ2-7, with TRBD1 matching 11 bases. The CDR3 spans 19 residues. The V gene end was trimmed by 3 bases and the J gene end by 0 bases; junction bases not matched to a gene: 13. CDR1 MRHNA and CDR2 SNTAGT come from the germline V gene. The CDR3 is CASSERRTGGPSSSYEQYF. DNA of the CDR3: TGTGCCAGCAGTGAGAGGCGGACAGGGGGCCCCTCAAGCTCCTACGAGCAGTACTTC.